A selection of T cell receptor beta chains follows, all from one sample in a study of shared clonotypes between healthy human individuals. Profiling relied on immunoSEQ multiplex PCR, and the TCRdb table lists in-frame clones only, not all of them. The data show about 520,000 clones, with over 75% seen just once and about 12% held by the top ten. Sequenced input: PBMCs. All receptors derive from a woman in her thirties or forties in good health. Some clones in this sample may be carry-over from other donors' samples. The CDR3 runs from the conserved cysteine through the conserved F or W. A D gene is named only where the DNA matches it firmly. Not every row has a clone size; where given, it reads once, few, many or a size class.

J gene: TRBJ2-3; V gene: TRBV18; D gene: -; clone size: -; CDR3 protein: CASSPGAGRTDTQYF; CDR3 DNA: TGTGCCAGCTCACCAGGGGCAGGGAGGACAGATACGCAGTATTTT
J gene: TRBJ1-1; V gene: TRBV19; D gene: TRBD1; clone size: -; CDR3 protein: CASSITGTAMNTEAFF; CDR3 DNA: TGTGCCAGTAGTATAACCGGGACAGCCATGAACACTGAAGCTTTCTTT
J gene: TRBJ2-7; V gene: TRBV29-1; D gene: TRBD1; clone size: -; CDR3 protein: CSVGTGGSYEQYF; CDR3 DNA: TGCAGCGTTGGGACAGGGGGCTCCTACGAGCAGTACTTC
J gene: TRBJ1-3; V gene: TRBV5-4; D gene: -; clone size: -; CDR3 protein: CASSLDLSTGNTIYF; CDR3 DNA: TGTGCCAGCAGCTTGGACCTCTCCACTGGAAACACCATATATTTT
J gene: TRBJ2-1; V gene: TRBV7-3; D gene: TRBD2; clone size: -; CDR3 protein: CASSSVTGTSGNEQFF; CDR3 DNA: TGTGCCAGCAGTTCCGTCACCGGGACTAGCGGTAATGAGCAGTTCTTC
J gene: TRBJ2-5; V gene: TRBV10-2; D gene: TRBD2; clone size: -; CDR3 protein: CASSEGVAGYGETQYF; CDR3 DNA: TGCGCCAGCAGTGAGGGAGTAGCGGGATATGGGGAGACCCAGTACTTC
J gene: TRBJ2-1; V gene: TRBV5-4; D gene: TRBD1; clone size: -; CDR3 protein: CASSLVGQGASEQFF; CDR3 DNA: TGTGCCAGCAGCTTGGTTGGACAGGGGGCGTCTGAGCAGTTCTTC
J gene: TRBJ2-7; V gene: TRBV18; D gene: TRBD1; clone size: once; CDR3 protein: CASSQNLALGTGLDEQYF; CDR3 DNA: TGTGCCAGCTCACAAAATCTAGCGTTGGGGACAGGGCTTGACGAGCAGTACTTC
J gene: TRBJ1-1; V gene: TRBV28; D gene: -; clone size: once; CDR3 protein: CASSLRRRITGSTEAFF; CDR3 DNA: TGTGCCAGCAGTTTACGCCGACGAATCACAGGGTCCACTGAAGCTTTCTTT
J gene: TRBJ2-7; V gene: TRBV27; D gene: -; clone size: -; CDR3 protein: CASSPGPFIIRTYEQYF; CDR3 DNA: TGTGCCAGCAGTCCCGGACCTTTCATAATACGCACCTACGAGCAGTACTTC
J gene: TRBJ2-7; V gene: TRBV6-4; D gene: -; clone size: -; CDR3 protein: CASSDPLGLSYEQYF; CDR3 DNA: TGTGCCAGCAGTGACCCCCTAGGGCTCTCCTACGAGCAGTACTTC
J gene: TRBJ2-7; V gene: TRBV6-1; D gene: TRBD1; clone size: -; CDR3 protein: CASYKPGTGAYEQYF; CDR3 DNA: TGTGCCAGCTACAAACCCGGGACAGGGGCCTACGAGCAGTACTTC
J gene: TRBJ1-5; V gene: TRBV19; D gene: TRBD1; clone size: -; CDR3 protein: CASSEDRAQPQHF; CDR3 DNA: TGTGCCAGTAGTGAGGACAGGGCGCAGCCCCAGCATTTT
J gene: TRBJ1-5; V gene: TRBV5-4; D gene: -; clone size: -; CDR3 protein: CASSQEPDQPQHF; CDR3 DNA: TGTGCCAGCAGCCAGGAACCAGATCAGCCCCAGCATTTT
J gene: TRBJ2-7; V gene: TRBV10-3; D gene: TRBD2; clone size: -; CDR3 protein: CAISESSSGAEQYF; CDR3 DNA: TGTGCCATCAGTGAGTCGTCTAGCGGAGCTGAGCAGTACTTC
J gene: TRBJ1-5; V gene: TRBV19; D gene: -; clone size: -; CDR3 protein: CASSTIGMGYSNQPQHF; CDR3 DNA: TGTGCCAGTAGTACGATAGGGATGGGGTATAGCAATCAGCCCCAGCATTTT
J gene: TRBJ2-5; V gene: TRBV5-4; D gene: -; clone size: few; CDR3 protein: CASSLIGQQETQYF; CDR3 DNA: TGTGCCAGCAGCTTGATAGGACAGCAAGAGACCCAGTACTTC
J gene: TRBJ1-4; V gene: TRBV4-1; D gene: TRBD1; clone size: -; CDR3 protein: CASSYRDRTAAANEKLFF; CDR3 DNA: TGCGCCAGCAGCTATAGGGACAGGACAGCAGCGGCTAATGAAAAACTGTTTTTT
J gene: TRBJ2-4; V gene: TRBV30; D gene: -; clone size: many; CDR3 protein: CAWSAKGTNIQYF; CDR3 DNA: TGTGCCTGGAGCGCAAAGGGGACCAACATTCAGTACTTC
J gene: TRBJ1-1; V gene: TRBV6-6; D gene: -; clone size: -; CDR3 protein: CASSSEPGRKAFF; CDR3 DNA: TGTGCCAGCAGCAGTGAGCCAGGGCGGAAAGCTTTCTTT
J gene: TRBJ2-7; V gene: TRBV27; D gene: TRBD2; clone size: -; CDR3 protein: CASSFAGGPSYEQYF; CDR3 DNA: TGTGCCAGCAGTTTTGCGGGAGGGCCCTCCTACGAGCAGTACTTC
J gene: TRBJ2-1; V gene: TRBV5-1; D gene: -; clone size: -; CDR3 protein: CASSLAPRADEQFF; CDR3 DNA: TGCGCCAGCAGCTTGGCCCCCAGGGCGGATGAGCAGTTCTTC
J gene: TRBJ1-2; V gene: TRBV28; D gene: -; clone size: -; CDR3 protein: CASSLTAERGYTF; CDR3 DNA: TGTGCCAGCAGTTTGACAGCCGAGAGGGGCTACACCTTC
J gene: TRBJ2-2; V gene: TRBV27; D gene: TRBD2; clone size: -; CDR3 protein: CASSLNGRIANTGELFF; CDR3 DNA: TGTGCCAGCAGTTTAAACGGGAGGATCGCGAACACCGGGGAGCTGTTTTTT
J gene: TRBJ2-1; V gene: TRBV29-1; D gene: TRBD2; clone size: -; CDR3 protein: CSVETSGSDEQFF; CDR3 DNA: TGCAGCGTTGAGACTAGCGGGAGTGATGAGCAGTTCTTC
J gene: TRBJ2-7; V gene: TRBV28; D gene: TRBD2; clone size: -; CDR3 protein: CASSSPASGSHEQYF; CDR3 DNA: TGTGCCAGCAGTTCGCCGGCTAGCGGGAGCCACGAGCAGTACTTC
J gene: TRBJ1-2; V gene: TRBV2; D gene: -; clone size: -; CDR3 protein: CASTAQGNGYTF; CDR3 DNA: TGTGCCAGCACTGCGCAGGGTAATGGCTACACCTTC
J gene: TRBJ1-2; V gene: TRBV30; D gene: TRBD1; clone size: -; CDR3 protein: CAWSGKRTGNYGYTF; CDR3 DNA: TGTGCCTGGAGTGGTAAACGGACAGGAAACTATGGCTACACCTTC
J gene: TRBJ2-1; V gene: TRBV5-4; D gene: TRBD1; clone size: -; CDR3 protein: CASSFGGQGFYNEQFF; CDR3 DNA: TGTGCCAGCAGCTTCGGGGGACAGGGGTTCTACAATGAGCAGTTCTTC
J gene: TRBJ1-5; V gene: TRBV6-6; D gene: -; clone size: -; CDR3 protein: CAIRGGNQPQHF; CDR3 DNA: TGTGCCATCCGCGGGGGCAATCAGCCCCAGCATTTT
J gene: TRBJ1-5; V gene: TRBV5-6; D gene: -; clone size: -; CDR3 protein: CASSVTGRQPQHF; CDR3 DNA: TGTGCCAGCAGCGTCACAGGGCGTCAGCCCCAGCATTTT
J gene: TRBJ1-5; V gene: TRBV2; D gene: TRBD1; clone size: -; CDR3 protein: CASTETGGYNQPQHF; CDR3 DNA: TGTGCCAGCACAGAGACAGGGGGCTACAATCAGCCCCAGCATTTT
J gene: TRBJ1-1; V gene: TRBV6-4; D gene: -; clone size: -; CDR3 protein: CASSDSSTAEAFF; CDR3 DNA: TGTGCCAGCAGTGACTCCTCAACAGCTGAAGCTTTCTTT
J gene: TRBJ1-2; V gene: TRBV28; D gene: -; clone size: -; CDR3 protein: CASSPGTRNGYTF; CDR3 DNA: TGTGCCAGCAGTCCCGGGACAAGAAATGGCTACACCTTC
J gene: TRBJ2-2; V gene: TRBV10-2; D gene: -; clone size: -; CDR3 protein: CASSPGELFF; CDR3 DNA: TGCGCCAGCAGCCCCGGGGAGCTGTTTTTT
J gene: TRBJ1-4; V gene: TRBV28; D gene: -; clone size: -; CDR3 protein: CASGSTATNEKLFF; CDR3 DNA: TGTGCCAGCGGGTCCACGGCAACTAATGAAAAACTGTTTTTT
J gene: TRBJ1-1; V gene: TRBV2; D gene: -; clone size: -; CDR3 protein: CASRLEQGLNTEAFF; CDR3 DNA: TGTGCCAGCAGATTAGAACAGGGTTTGAACACTGAAGCTTTCTTT
J gene: TRBJ2-1; V gene: TRBV9; D gene: -; clone size: few; CDR3 protein: CASSVSGRARIGEQFF; CDR3 DNA: TGTGCCAGCAGCGTCAGCGGGCGGGCCCGAATTGGTGAGCAGTTCTTC
J gene: TRBJ2-7; V gene: TRBV10-3; D gene: -; clone size: -; CDR3 protein: CAISFRDVEGSYEQYF; CDR3 DNA: TGTGCCATCAGTTTCCGGGACGTAGAGGGGTCCTACGAGCAGTACTTC
J gene: TRBJ2-2; V gene: TRBV9; D gene: -; clone size: few; CDR3 protein: CASAKAGNTGELFF; CDR3 DNA: TGTGCCAGCGCAAAGGCGGGGAACACCGGGGAGCTGTTTTTT
J gene: TRBJ1-1; V gene: TRBV30; D gene: -; clone size: -; CDR3 protein: CAWTGFGHTEAFF; CDR3 DNA: TGTGCCTGGACAGGGTTTGGACACACTGAAGCTTTCTTT
J gene: TRBJ2-1; V gene: TRBV7-9; D gene: -; clone size: -; CDR3 protein: CAGVGGYNEQFF; CDR3 DNA: TGTGCCGGGGTGGGGGGCTACAATGAGCAGTTCTTC
J gene: TRBJ2-6; V gene: TRBV7-3; D gene: -; clone size: -; CDR3 protein: CASSLAGSGANVLTF; CDR3 DNA: TGTGCCAGCAGCTTAGCGGGCTCTGGGGCCAACGTCCTGACTTTC
J gene: TRBJ2-1; V gene: TRBV14; D gene: TRBD1; clone size: few; CDR3 protein: CASSRDGTDFYNEQFF; CDR3 DNA: TGTGCCAGCAGCCGAGACGGGACAGACTTCTACAATGAGCAGTTCTTC
J gene: TRBJ2-2; V gene: TRBV4-1; D gene: TRBD1; clone size: -; CDR3 protein: CASSQPLRDRGPTGELFF; CDR3 DNA: TGCGCCAGCAGCCAGCCTCTCCGGGACAGGGGGCCTACCGGGGAGCTGTTTTTT
J gene: TRBJ1-1; V gene: TRBV14; D gene: -; clone size: -; CDR3 protein: CASSQDHFKIWAVNTEAFF; CDR3 DNA: TGTGCCAGCAGCCAAGATCATTTCAAAATCTGGGCGGTGAACACTGAAGCTTTCTTT
J gene: TRBJ2-3; V gene: TRBV29-1; D gene: TRBD1; clone size: -; CDR3 protein: CSAAGTANTDTQYF; CDR3 DNA: TGCAGCGCCGCCGGGACAGCGAACACAGATACGCAGTATTTT
J gene: TRBJ1-2; V gene: TRBV19; D gene: TRBD1; clone size: -; CDR3 protein: CASRALDRGREGGTF; CDR3 DNA: TGTGCCAGTAGGGCCCTCGACAGGGGGCGCGAGGGAGGCACCTTC
J gene: TRBJ2-7; V gene: TRBV5-4; D gene: -; clone size: -; CDR3 protein: CASSRRGRVEEQYF; CDR3 DNA: TGTGCCAGCAGCCGGAGGGGCAGGGTGGAAGAGCAGTACTTC
J gene: TRBJ2-5; V gene: TRBV25-1; D gene: -; clone size: -; CDR3 protein: CASSESTETQYF; CDR3 DNA: TGTGCCAGCAGTGAATCGACGGAGACCCAGTACTTC
J gene: TRBJ2-7; V gene: TRBV11-1; D gene: -; clone size: -; CDR3 protein: CASSLVRNYEQYF; CDR3 DNA: TGTGCCAGCAGCTTAGTTCGCAACTACGAGCAGTACTTC
J gene: TRBJ2-1; V gene: TRBV9; D gene: TRBD1; clone size: -; CDR3 protein: CASSASSGGGEQFF; CDR3 DNA: TGTGCCAGCAGCGCCTCCTCAGGGGGTGGTGAGCAGTTCTTC
J gene: TRBJ2-2; V gene: TRBV9; D gene: -; clone size: -; CDR3 protein: CASSVGGGTGELFF; CDR3 DNA: TGTGCCAGCAGCGTTGGAGGGGGCACCGGGGAGCTGTTTTTT
J gene: TRBJ2-3; V gene: TRBV7-9; D gene: -; clone size: -; CDR3 protein: CASSLRDTDTQYF; CDR3 DNA: TGTGCCAGCAGCTTACGGGACACAGATACGCAGTATTTT
J gene: TRBJ1-2; V gene: TRBV7-2; D gene: -; clone size: few; CDR3 protein: CASSQNRDNYGYTF; CDR3 DNA: TGTGCCAGCAGCCAAAACAGGGATAACTATGGCTACACCTTC
J gene: TRBJ2-3; V gene: TRBV7-8; D gene: TRBD1; clone size: -; CDR3 protein: CASSPTGARTDTQYF; CDR3 DNA: TGTGCCAGCAGTCCTACAGGGGCGAGAACAGATACGCAGTATTTT
J gene: TRBJ2-7; V gene: TRBV27; D gene: TRBD2; clone size: -; CDR3 protein: CASRGRLAGRYEQYF; CDR3 DNA: TGTGCCAGCAGGGGACGACTAGCGGGACGGTACGAGCAGTACTTC
J gene: TRBJ2-1; V gene: TRBV7-9; D gene: -; clone size: -; CDR3 protein: CSAGTYRGDEQFF; CDR3 DNA: TGTTCTGCAGGGACTTACCGCGGGGATGAGCAGTTCTTC
J gene: TRBJ2-1; V gene: TRBV2; D gene: -; clone size: -; CDR3 protein: CASTRDRLAREQFF; CDR3 DNA: TGTGCCAGCACCCGGGACCGCCTTGCACGGGAGCAGTTCTTC
J gene: TRBJ2-7; V gene: TRBV28; D gene: TRBD2; clone size: -; CDR3 protein: CASSTLAGGPEEQYF; CDR3 DNA: TGTGCCAGCAGCACTCTAGCGGGAGGGCCGGAAGAGCAGTACTTC